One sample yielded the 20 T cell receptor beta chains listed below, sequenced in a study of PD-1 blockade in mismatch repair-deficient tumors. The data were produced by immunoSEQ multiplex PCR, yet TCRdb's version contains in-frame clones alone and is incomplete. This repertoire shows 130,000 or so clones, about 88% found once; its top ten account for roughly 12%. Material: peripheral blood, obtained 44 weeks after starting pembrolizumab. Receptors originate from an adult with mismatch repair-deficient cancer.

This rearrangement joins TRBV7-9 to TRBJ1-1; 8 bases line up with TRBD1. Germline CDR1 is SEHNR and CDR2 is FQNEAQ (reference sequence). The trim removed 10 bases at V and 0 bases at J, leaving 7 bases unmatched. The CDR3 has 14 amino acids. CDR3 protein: CAIQGQGMNTEAFF. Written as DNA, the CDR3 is TGTGCCATCCAAGGACAGGGAATGAACACTGAAGCTTTCTTT.

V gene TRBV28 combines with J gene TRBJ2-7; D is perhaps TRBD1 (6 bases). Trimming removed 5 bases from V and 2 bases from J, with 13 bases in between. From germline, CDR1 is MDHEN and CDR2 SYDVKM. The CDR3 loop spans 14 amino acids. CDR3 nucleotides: TGTGCCAGCAGTCCCCGGACAGTCACCTACGAGCAGTACTTC. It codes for CASSPRTVTYEQYF. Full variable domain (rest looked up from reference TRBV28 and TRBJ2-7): DVKVTQSSRYLVKRTGEKVFLECVQDMDHENMFWYRQDPGLGLRLIYFSYDVKMKEKGDIPEGYSVSREKKERFSLILESASTNQTSMYLCASSPRTVTYEQYFGPGTRLTVT.

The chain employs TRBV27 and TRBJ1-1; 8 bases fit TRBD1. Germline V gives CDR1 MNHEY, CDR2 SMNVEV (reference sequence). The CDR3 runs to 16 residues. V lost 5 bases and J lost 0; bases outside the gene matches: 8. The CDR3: CASSLTGGVMNTEAFF. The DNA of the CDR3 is TGTGCCAGCAGTCTCACAGGGGGGGTCATGAACACTGAAGCTTTCTTT.

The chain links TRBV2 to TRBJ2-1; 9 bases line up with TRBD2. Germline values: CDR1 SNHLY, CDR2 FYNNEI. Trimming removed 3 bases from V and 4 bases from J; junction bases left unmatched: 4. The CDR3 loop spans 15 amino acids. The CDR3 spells CASSELAGSYNEQFF. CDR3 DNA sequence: TGTGCCAGCAGTGAGCTAGCGGGGTCTTACAATGAGCAGTTCTTC.

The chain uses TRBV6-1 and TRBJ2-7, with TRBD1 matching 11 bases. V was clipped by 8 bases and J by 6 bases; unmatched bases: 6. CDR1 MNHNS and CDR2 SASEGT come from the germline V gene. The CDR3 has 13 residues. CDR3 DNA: TGTGCCAGCGGGCGGACAGGGGGCGCCGAGCAGTACTTC. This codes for CASGRTGGAEQYF.

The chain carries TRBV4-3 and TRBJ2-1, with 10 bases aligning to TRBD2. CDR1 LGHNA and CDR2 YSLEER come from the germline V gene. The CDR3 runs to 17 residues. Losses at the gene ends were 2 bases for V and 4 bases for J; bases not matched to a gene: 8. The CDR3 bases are TGCGCCAGCAGCCAAAGGCCAGCGGGAGGGAGGTACAATGAGCAGTTCTTC. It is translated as CASSQRPAGGRYNEQFF.

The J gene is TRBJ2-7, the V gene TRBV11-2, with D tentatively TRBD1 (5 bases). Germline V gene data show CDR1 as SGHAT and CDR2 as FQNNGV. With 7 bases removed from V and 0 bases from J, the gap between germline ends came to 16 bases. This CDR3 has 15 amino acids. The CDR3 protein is CASNLAAQGSYEQYF. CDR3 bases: TGTGCCAGCAATCTGGCGGCGCAGGGCTCCTACGAGCAGTACTTC.

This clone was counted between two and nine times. CDR3 DNA: TGTGCCAGCAGCTTGAGGGGAGGTCAGCCCCAGCATTTT. Its protein is CASSLRGGQPQHF. The genes are TRBV11-2 and TRBJ1-5, with a tentative D call TRBD1 (5 bases). With 3 bases removed from V and 6 bases from J, the gap between germline ends came to 9 bases. This CDR3 is built from 13 residues. Germline V CDR1 and CDR2: SGHAT, FQNNGV.

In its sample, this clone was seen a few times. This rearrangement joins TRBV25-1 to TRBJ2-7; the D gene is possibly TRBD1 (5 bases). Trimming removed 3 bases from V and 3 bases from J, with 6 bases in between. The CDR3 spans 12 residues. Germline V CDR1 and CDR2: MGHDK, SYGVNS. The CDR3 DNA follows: TGTGCCAGCAGTGACGACAGCTACGAGCAGTACTTC. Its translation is CASSDDSYEQYF.

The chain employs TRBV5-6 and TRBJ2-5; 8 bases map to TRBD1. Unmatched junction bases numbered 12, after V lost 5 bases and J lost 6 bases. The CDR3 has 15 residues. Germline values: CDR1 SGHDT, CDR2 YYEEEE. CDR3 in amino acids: CASSLALDRGQTQYF. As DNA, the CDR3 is TGTGCCAGCAGTCTTGCCTTAGACAGGGGACAGACCCAGTACTTC.

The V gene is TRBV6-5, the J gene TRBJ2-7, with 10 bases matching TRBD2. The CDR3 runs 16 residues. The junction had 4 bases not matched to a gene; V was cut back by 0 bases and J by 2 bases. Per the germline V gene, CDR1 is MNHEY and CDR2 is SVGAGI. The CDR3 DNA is TGTGCCAGCAGTTACTCGCCTAGCGGGAGTACCTACGAGCAGTACTTC. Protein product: CASSYSPSGSTYEQYF.

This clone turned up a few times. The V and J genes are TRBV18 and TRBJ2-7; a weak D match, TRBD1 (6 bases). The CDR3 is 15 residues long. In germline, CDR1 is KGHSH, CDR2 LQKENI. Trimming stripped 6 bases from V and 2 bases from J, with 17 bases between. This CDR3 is CASSPWWTEPYEQYF. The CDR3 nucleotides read TGTGCCAGCTCGCCCTGGTGGACAGAGCCCTACGAGCAGTACTTC.

Here the CDR3 DNA reads TGTGCCAGCAGAAATCCTACAGAGTTCAGGGGAGAGACCCAGTACTTC. Translation: CASRNPTEFRGETQYF. This chain joins TRBV6-6 and TRBJ2-5, with a possible D match to TRBD1 (6 bases). The CDR3 spans 16 residues. The V end was cut by 6 bases, the J end by 4 bases, with 21 bases between. CDR1 MNHNY and CDR2 SVGAGI come from the germline V gene (reference sequence).

This CDR3 reads CASSARQEPNNEQFF. CDR3 sequence (DNA): TGTGCCAGCAGCGCAAGACAGGAGCCCAACAATGAGCAGTTCTTC. This rearrangement joins TRBV9 to TRBJ2-1; tentative D call: TRBD1 (6 bases). The CDR3 covers 15 residues. Deletions cut 3 bases from V and 5 bases from J, with 15 bases between. Looked up from germline, CDR1 is SGDLS and CDR2 is YYNGEE.

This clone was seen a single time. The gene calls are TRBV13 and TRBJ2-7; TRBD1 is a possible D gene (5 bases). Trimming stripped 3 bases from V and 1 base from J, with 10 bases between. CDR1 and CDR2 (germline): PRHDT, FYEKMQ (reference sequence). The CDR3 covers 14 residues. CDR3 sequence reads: CASSFQGPSYEQYF. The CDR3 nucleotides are TGTGCCAGCAGCTTCCAGGGTCCTTCCTACGAGCAGTACTTC. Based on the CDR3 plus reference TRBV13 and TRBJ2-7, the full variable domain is AAGVIQSPRHLIKEKRETATLKCYPIPRHDTVYWYQQGPGQDPQFLISFYEKMQSDKGSIPDRFSAQQFSDYHSELNMSSLELGDSALYFCASSFQGPSYEQYFGPGTRLTVT.

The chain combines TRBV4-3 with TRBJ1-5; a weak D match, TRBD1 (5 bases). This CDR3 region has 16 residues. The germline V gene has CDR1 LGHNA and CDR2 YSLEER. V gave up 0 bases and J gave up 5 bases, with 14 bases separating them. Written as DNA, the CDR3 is TGCGCCAGCAGCCAAGATTGGAGGGGAGGTCATCAGCCCCAGCATTTT. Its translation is CASSQDWRGGHQPQHF.

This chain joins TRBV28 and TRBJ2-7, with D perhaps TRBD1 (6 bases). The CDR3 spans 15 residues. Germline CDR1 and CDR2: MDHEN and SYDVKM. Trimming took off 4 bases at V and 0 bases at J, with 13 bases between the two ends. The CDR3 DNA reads TGTGCCAGCAGTTCACTCGACAGGAGCTCCTACGAGCAGTACTTC. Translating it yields CASSSLDRSSYEQYF.

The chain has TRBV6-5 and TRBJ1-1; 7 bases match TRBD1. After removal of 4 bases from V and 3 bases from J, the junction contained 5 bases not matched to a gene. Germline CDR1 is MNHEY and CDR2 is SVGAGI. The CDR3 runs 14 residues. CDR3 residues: CASSSDRLYTEAFF. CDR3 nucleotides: TGTGCCAGCAGTTCGGACAGGTTATACACTGAAGCTTTCTTT.

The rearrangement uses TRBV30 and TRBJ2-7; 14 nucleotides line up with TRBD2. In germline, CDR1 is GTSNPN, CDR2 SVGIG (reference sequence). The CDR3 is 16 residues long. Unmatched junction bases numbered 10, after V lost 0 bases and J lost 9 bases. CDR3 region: CAWSVGTSGSHQGQYF. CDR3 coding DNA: TGTGCCTGGAGTGTTGGGACTAGCGGGAGTCACCAGGGGCAGTACTTC.

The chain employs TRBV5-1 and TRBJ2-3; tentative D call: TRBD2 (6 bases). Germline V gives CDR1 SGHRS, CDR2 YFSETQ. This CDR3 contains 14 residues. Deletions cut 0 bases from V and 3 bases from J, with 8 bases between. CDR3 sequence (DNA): TGCGCCAGCAGCTTGGACGGGAGTACAGATACGCAGTATTTT. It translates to CASSLDGSTDTQYF. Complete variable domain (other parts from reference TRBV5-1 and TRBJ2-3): KAGVTQTPRYLIKTRGQQVTLSCSPISGHRSVSWYQQTPGQGLQFLFEYFSETQRNKGNFPGRFSGRQFSNSRSEMNVSTLELGDSALYLCASSLDGSTDTQYFGPGTRLTVL.